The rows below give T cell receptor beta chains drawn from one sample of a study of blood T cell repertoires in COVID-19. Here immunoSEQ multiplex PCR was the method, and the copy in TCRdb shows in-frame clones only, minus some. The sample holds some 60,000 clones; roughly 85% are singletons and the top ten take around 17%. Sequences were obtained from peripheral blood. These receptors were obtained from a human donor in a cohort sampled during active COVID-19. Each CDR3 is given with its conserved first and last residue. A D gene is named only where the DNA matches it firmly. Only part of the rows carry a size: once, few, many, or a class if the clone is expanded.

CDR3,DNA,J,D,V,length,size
CASSQALRQGIEQFF,TGTGCCAGCAGCCAAGCCCTGCGGCAGGGCATTGAGCAGTTCTTC,TRBJ2-1,-,TRBV3-1/TRBV3-2,15,-
CASSDPTGVFTEAFF,TGCGCCAGCAGTGATCCGACAGGGGTTTTCACTGAAGCTTTCTTT,TRBJ1-1,TRBD1,TRBV10-2,15,-
CASSEQGGITGNTIYF,TGTGCCAGTAGTGAACAGGGGGGCATTACTGGAAACACCATATATTTT,TRBJ1-3,TRBD1,TRBV19,16,-
CASSTGQGAWPQHF,TGTGCCAGCAGCACCGGACAGGGGGCTTGGCCCCAGCATTTT,TRBJ1-5,TRBD1,TRBV7-2,14,-
CSVEARGRGPYNEQFF,TGCAGCGTTGAAGCTCGTGGCAGGGGGCCCTACAATGAGCAGTTCTTC,TRBJ2-1,TRBD1,TRBV29-1,16,once
CASSLRTGIGANEKLFF,TGCGCCAGCAGCTTACGGACCGGGATCGGGGCTAATGAAAAACTGTTTTTT,TRBJ1-4,-,TRBV5-1,17,-
CASGGLSHYGYTF,TGTGCTAGTGGGGGACTCTCCCACTATGGCTACACCTTC,TRBJ1-2,-,TRBV12-5,13,-
CASSFDRGPYEQYF,TGTGCCAGTAGTTTTGACAGGGGTCCCTACGAGCAGTACTTC,TRBJ2-7,TRBD1,TRBV19,14,few
CASSPWTAYSNQPQHF,TGTGCCAGCAGCCCCTGGACAGCTTATAGCAATCAGCCCCAGCATTTT,TRBJ1-5,-,TRBV7-8,16,-
CASSHGDKQFF,TGTGCCAGCAGTCACGGAGATAAGCAGTTCTTC,TRBJ2-1,-,TRBV12-3/TRBV12-4,11,-
CASRARQGVGSTEAFF,TGTGCCAGCAGGGCGAGACAGGGGGTCGGAAGCACTGAAGCTTTCTTT,TRBJ1-1,TRBD1,TRBV5-5,16,-
CASSQSRGQDGYTF,TGTGCCAGCAGCCAGTCGAGGGGGCAAGATGGCTACACCTTC,TRBJ1-2,TRBD1,TRBV7-9,14,-
CASSLNARGTDTQYF,TGTGCCAGCAGCTTAAACGCCCGGGGCACAGATACGCAGTATTTT,TRBJ2-3,-,TRBV7-3,15,few
CASSLGGDSPLW,TGTGCCAGCAGCTTGGGGGGGGACAGCCCCCTGTGG,TRBJ1-5,TRBD1,TRBV5-4,12,-
CASSSTDRGASYEQYF,TGTGCCAGCAGTTCCACGGACAGGGGGGCCTCCTACGAGCAGTACTTC,TRBJ2-7,TRBD1,TRBV6-6,16,-
CASSLPDRVGYEQYF,TGCGCCAGCAGCTTGCCGGACAGGGTGGGATACGAGCAGTACTTC,TRBJ2-7,TRBD1,TRBV5-1,15,-
CASSVRQGAGYGYTF,TGCGCCAGCAGTGTGAGACAGGGGGCTGGCTATGGCTACACCTTC,TRBJ1-2,TRBD1,TRBV10-2,15,once
CASSEAGWGNTEAFF,TGCGCCAGCAGTGAGGCAGGGTGGGGGAACACTGAAGCTTTCTTT,TRBJ1-1,-,TRBV10-1,15,-
CASSIGLAGAGELFF,TGTGCCAGTAGTATAGGGCTAGCGGGGGCCGGGGAGCTGTTTTTT,TRBJ2-2,TRBD2,TRBV19,15,-
CATSGGAYEQYF,TGTGCCACCTCAGGCGGGGCCTACGAGCAGTACTTC,TRBJ2-7,-,TRBV19,12,once
CASSAGTSGGARTGELFF,TGCGCCAGCAGCGCCGGGACTAGCGGGGGGGCTCGAACCGGGGAGCTGTTTTTT,TRBJ2-2,TRBD2,TRBV5-1,18,-
CASKGTGEFNSPLHF,TGTGCCAGTAAGGGGACAGGAGAGTTTAATTCACCCCTCCACTTT,TRBJ1-6,TRBD1,TRBV19,15,once
CASSISRGNGYTF,TGTGCCAGTAGTATAAGTCGGGGGAATGGCTACACCTTC,TRBJ1-2,-,TRBV19,13,-
CASRVSGGASTGELFF,TGTGCCAGCAGGGTTAGCGGGGGCGCGAGCACCGGGGAGCTGTTTTTT,TRBJ2-2,TRBD2,TRBV27,16,-
CASSPPNGGARFLETQYF,TGTGCCAGCAGCCCCCCCAACGGGGGGGCCCGGTTTTTAGAGACCCAGTACTTC,TRBJ2-5,TRBD2,TRBV3-1/TRBV3-2,18,once
CASSYSGTGTEQYF,TGTGCCAGCAGCTATTCCGGGACAGGGACCGAGCAGTACTTC,TRBJ2-7,TRBD1,TRBV3-1/TRBV3-2,14,-
CASTKGQAYGYTF,TGTGCCAGCACCAAAGGACAAGCCTATGGCTACACCTTC,TRBJ1-2,-,TRBV25-1,13,-
CASSETGAYTGELFF,TGTGCCAGCAGTGAGACAGGGGCCTACACCGGGGAGCTGTTTTTT,TRBJ2-2,TRBD1,TRBV2,15,once
CASSMQGSNYGYTF,TGTGCCAGTAGTATGCAGGGGTCTAACTATGGCTACACCTTC,TRBJ1-2,-,TRBV19,14,many
CASSLSDRGTYEQYF,TGTGCCAGCAGTTTATCGGACAGGGGAACCTACGAGCAGTACTTC,TRBJ2-7,TRBD1,TRBV27,15,-
CASSDLGTDYNYGYTF,TGTGCCAGCAGTGATCTCGGGACAGATTATAACTATGGCTACACCTTC,TRBJ1-2,TRBD1,TRBV25-1,16,-
CASSHGTGGGGNEQFF,TGCGCCAGCAGCCACGGGACAGGGGGCGGGGGAAATGAGCAGTTCTTC,TRBJ2-1,TRBD1,TRBV5-1,16,few
CAWRGSRINSPLHF,TGTGCCTGGAGGGGGAGTAGGATAAATTCACCCCTCCACTTT,TRBJ1-6,-,TRBV30,14,few
CASGRGAGGEQFF,TGTGCCAGCGGACGGGGAGCCGGTGGTGAGCAGTTCTTC,TRBJ2-1,-,TRBV6-4,13,-
CSVDGTGGLDEQFF,TGCAGCGTCGATGGGACAGGGGGCTTGGATGAGCAGTTCTTC,TRBJ2-1,TRBD1,TRBV29-1,14,-
CASSYTRGESPLHF,TGTGCCAGCAGTTACACCAGGGGGGAATCACCCCTCCACTTT,TRBJ1-6,TRBD1,TRBV6-5,14,-
CASSLGPRGRTGELFF,TGTGCCAGCAGCTTAGGACCGCGGGGGCGCACCGGGGAGCTGTTTTTT,TRBJ2-2,-,TRBV11-2,16,few
CASSLKGGNYGYTF,TGTGCCAGCAGTCTTAAAGGGGGTAACTATGGCTACACCTTC,TRBJ1-2,-,TRBV27,14,-
CASSSGAGRNTIYF,TGTGCCAGCAGTTCGGGCGCGGGGCGAAACACCATATATTTT,TRBJ1-3,-,TRBV27,14,-
CASSPGQVPGYGYTF,TGCGCCAGCAGCCCCGGACAGGTTCCGGGGTATGGCTACACCTTC,TRBJ1-2,TRBD1,TRBV4-3,15,-
CASGRAGDNTGELFF,TGTGCCAGTGGTAGGGCGGGGGATAACACCGGGGAGCTGTTTTTT,TRBJ2-2,TRBD2,TRBV19,15,-